The next 31 T cell receptor beta chains were all read from a single sample in a study of blood T cell repertoires in COVID-19. The method was immunoSEQ multiplex PCR; TCRdb's version includes in-frame clones alone and lacks a portion of them. Among 200,000 to 300,000 clones listed, more than 75% were seen once. Sequencing input: peripheral blood. These receptors all stem from a woman under 40 who had recovered from COVID-19.

V gene TRBV5-1 combines with J gene TRBJ2-1; 10 bases are shared with TRBD1. This CDR3 comprises 14 residues. The germline gives CDR1 SGHRS, CDR2 YFSETQ. J was trimmed by 4 bases and V by 9 bases; bases with no gene match: 7. CDR3 DNA sequence: TGCGCCACTCGTGACAGGGGGCCTTACAATGAGCAGTTCTTC. Residues: CATRDRGPYNEQFF. Variable domain in full (rest from reference TRBV5-1 and TRBJ2-1): KAGVTQTPRYLIKTRGQQVTLSCSPISGHRSVSWYQQTPGQGLQFLFEYFSETQRNKGNFPGRFSGRQFSNSRSEMNVSTLELGDSALYLCATRDRGPYNEQFFGPGTRLTVL.

The chain joins TRBV7-9 to TRBJ1-1; D not resolved. Trimming stripped 8 bases from V and 11 bases from J, with 18 bases between. CDR3 size: 12 residues. Per germline, CDR1 SEHNR and CDR2 FQNEAQ (reference sequence). The CDR3 DNA sequence: TGTGCCAGCTCTTGGGAGGGCGGTAGGGCTTTCTTT. It specifies CASSWEGGRAFF.

The chain recombines TRBV5-4 with TRBJ2-7, with 8 nucleotides matching TRBD1. With 2 bases clipped from V and 0 bases from J, the junction kept 4 bases outside the gene matches. The CDR3 totals 15 residues. CDR1 and CDR2 from the germline V gene are SGHNT and YYREEE (reference sequence). CDR3 DNA sequence: TGTGCCAGCAGCTTCGGAACAGGGGGCTCCTACGAGCAGTACTTC. Translated, it gives CASSFGTGGSYEQYF.

V usage is TRBV6-1 and J usage is TRBJ1-2; TRBD1 is a possible D gene (5 bases). The CDR3 covers 14 residues. V was clipped by 1 base and J by 4 bases, with 10 bases between them. Germline V gives CDR1 MNHNS, CDR2 SASEGT. The CDR3 DNA reads as TGTGCCAGCAGTGAAGGACAGCCCTTCTATGGCTACACCTTC. This gives the protein CASSEGQPFYGYTF.

The chain couples TRBV11-2 to TRBJ1-1; D perhaps matches TRBD1 (5 bases). The V end was cut by 6 bases, the J end by 12 bases, with 14 bases between. Germline CDR1 and CDR2: SGHAT and FQNNGV. The CDR3 is made up of 11 amino acids. The CDR3 DNA is TGTGCCAGCAGTGCCGGGGGTATACCTTTCTTT. Translated, it gives CASSAGGIPFF.

The chain joins TRBV2 to TRBJ2-5; perhaps TRBD2 as D (6 bases). CDR3 length: 15 residues. Germline-derived CDR1 and CDR2 are SNHLY and FYNNEI. The V and J ends lost 6 bases and 5 bases respectively, with 19 bases between them. CDR3 loop: CASRSRSLAGETQYF. The CDR3 nucleotides are TGTGCCAGCAGATCCCGATCACTAGCAGGGGAGACCCAGTACTTC. The variable domain in full, with the rest retrieved from reference TRBV2 and TRBJ2-5, is EPEVTQTPSHQVTQMGQEVILRCVPISNHLYFYWYRQILGQKVEFLVSFYNNEISEKSEIFDDQFSVERPDGSNFTLKIRSTKLEDSAMYFCASRSRSLAGETQYFGPGTRLLVL.

The chain has TRBV30 and TRBJ1-5; 7 bases match TRBD1. Germline CDR1 reads GTSNPN; CDR2 reads SVGIG (reference sequence). The CDR3 loop spans 13 amino acids. The ends lost 6 bases at V and 0 bases at J; junction bases unmatched: 2. In DNA form, the CDR3 reads TGTGCCTGCCAGGGGGTTAGCAATCAGCCCCAGCATTTT. The encoded protein is CACQGVSNQPQHF.

In this sample, this clone turned up once. Germline and junction disagree at one end, which may indicate a read error. The chain employs TRBV6-5 and TRBJ2-3, with D uncertain. The CDR3 runs 10 residues. Germline CDR1 MNHEY, CDR2 SVGAGI. The CDR3 nucleotides read TGTGCCAGCAGCCTAGATCCGCAGTATTTT. Protein: CASSLDPQYF.

The V and J genes are TRBV10-3 and TRBJ2-1, with 9 bases identical to TRBD2. The CDR3 is 15 residues long. V dropped 11 bases and J dropped 4; count of bases not matched to a gene: 12. In germline, CDR1 is ENHRY, CDR2 SYGVKD. CDR3 residues: CASQGLTSGYNEQFF. CDR3 nucleotide sequence: TGTGCCTCCCAAGGGTTGACTAGCGGATACAATGAGCAGTTCTTC.

The rearrangement joins TRBV20-1 to TRBJ2-3; TRBD2 aligns across 8 bases. The CDR3 covers 16 residues. V gave up 3 bases and J gave up 5 bases; unmatched junction bases: 13. Germline V lookup: CDR1 DFQATT, CDR2 SNEGSKA (reference sequence). CDR3 residues: CSASFGRGGRVDTQYF. The CDR3 DNA sequence: TGCAGTGCTAGTTTCGGGAGGGGGGGCCGTGTAGATACGCAGTATTTT.

The V call is TRBV11-2, the J call TRBJ2-1; 7 bases are a match to TRBD2. Germline CDR1 is SGHAT and CDR2 is FQNNGV. The CDR3 spans 18 residues. The trim removed 4 bases at V and 0 bases at J, leaving 12 bases unmatched. CDR3 in DNA: TGTGCCAGCAGCTCCTTTGCAGCGGGACGTAGCTCCTACAATGAGCAGTTCTTC. Translated: CASSSFAAGRSSYNEQFF. Full variable domain (remainder filled in from reference TRBV11-2 and TRBJ2-1): EAGVAQSPRYKIIEKRQSVAFWCNPISGHATLYWYQQILGQGPKLLIQFQNNGVVDDSQLPKDRFSAERLKGVDSTLKIQPAKLEDSAVYLCASSSFAAGRSSYNEQFFGPGTRLTVL.

The V gene is TRBV6-1, the J gene TRBJ1-6, with a weak D call TRBD1 (5 bases). This CDR3 is built from 15 residues. CDR1 and CDR2 (germline): MNHNS, SASEGT. V was trimmed by 2 bases and J by 7 bases, leaving 12 bases between them. CDR3 protein: CASSEPRGRNSPLHF. The CDR3 DNA reads as TGTGCCAGCAGTGAACCAAGGGGCCGAAATTCACCCCTCCACTTT.

The V and J genes are TRBV3-1 (or the pseudogene TRBV3-2) and TRBJ2-5; 7 nucleotides agree with TRBD1. Germline assignment: CDR1 LGHDT and CDR2 YNNKEL (reference sequence). The CDR3 extends over 14 amino acids. J was trimmed by 4 bases and V by 3 bases; bases with no gene match: 5. The CDR3 DNA reads as TGTGCCAGCAGCCAGGGACAGATGCCAGAGACCCAGTACTTC. It yields the protein CASSQGQMPETQYF.

The rearrangement joins TRBV3-1 (or the pseudogene TRBV3-2) to TRBJ2-3; 7 bases agree with TRBD1. Per germline, CDR1 LGHDT and CDR2 YNNKEL (reference sequence). Trimming took 0 bases from V and 6 from J; bases not matched to a gene: 9. This CDR3 is 16 amino acids long. DNA for the CDR3: TGTGCCAGCAGCCAAGAGGTAGGGGGCGCATTGGATACGCAGTATTTT. Its protein product is CASSQEVGGALDTQYF.

This clone is a singleton in its sample. This rearrangement joins TRBV11-2 to TRBJ2-1, with D tentatively TRBD2 (6 bases). CDR3 length: 16 residues. Germline CDR1 is SGHAT and CDR2 is FQNNGV. V was clipped by 2 bases and J by 5 bases, with 16 bases between them. The CDR3 DNA reads as TGTGCCAGCAGCTTAACTTACTCGCGGGGAGACAATGAGCAGTTCTTC. Its translation is CASSLTYSRGDNEQFF. Drawing the rest from reference TRBV11-2 and TRBJ2-1, the complete variable domain is EAGVAQSPRYKIIEKRQSVAFWCNPISGHATLYWYQQILGQGPKLLIQFQNNGVVDDSQLPKDRFSAERLKGVDSTLKIQPAKLEDSAVYLCASSLTYSRGDNEQFFGPGTRLTVL.

The chain recombines TRBV5-1 with TRBJ2-3; tentatively, D is TRBD2 (6 bases). CDR1 SGHRS and CDR2 YFSETQ come from the germline V gene. V gave up 5 bases and J gave up 5 bases, with 18 bases separating them. CDR3 length equals 15 residues. The CDR3 spells CASRRGVSREDTQYF. The DNA for the CDR3 is TGCGCCAGCAGGCGGGGAGTCTCACGGGAAGATACGCAGTATTTT.

This clone was seen once. The chain recombines TRBV14 with TRBJ1-4; D gene uncertain. The germline gives CDR1 SGHDN, CDR2 FVKESK. V lost 4 bases and J 0 bases, leaving 9 bases between the germline ends. The CDR3 extends over 15 amino acids. The CDR3, as DNA: TGTGCCAGCAGCCGGGCACCAGCAACTAATGAAAAACTGTTTTTT. Translation gives CASSRAPATNEKLFF.

The CDR3 bases are TGTGCCAGCTTCTTTGACGGAGCGTTGGATCAGCCCCAGCATTTT. It yields the protein CASFFDGALDQPQHF. The chain links TRBV27 to TRBJ1-5; D remains ambiguous. The V end lost 8 bases, the J end lost 5 bases, and 19 bases lay between the germline ends. CDR3 length: 15 amino acids. Germline-derived CDR1 and CDR2 are MNHEY and SMNVEV (reference sequence).

This clone was picked up a small number of times. The V and J genes are TRBV2 and TRBJ1-5, with TRBD1 matching 8 bases. J was trimmed by 3 bases and V by 4 bases; bases with no gene match: 14. The CDR3 runs 18 residues. The germline CDR1 and CDR2 sequences are SNHLY and FYNNEI. The CDR3 sequence is CASSVSTGGNNFNQPQHF. DNA for the CDR3: TGTGCCAGCAGTGTGAGTACAGGGGGAAACAACTTCAATCAGCCCCAGCATTTT.

The chain links TRBV5-1 to TRBJ2-3, with D perhaps TRBD1 (5 bases). V was cut by 0 bases and J by 5 bases, with 7 bases left in between. From germline, CDR1 is SGHRS and CDR2 YFSETQ. The CDR3 has 13 residues. CDR3 DNA: TGCGCCAGCAGCTTGGAGGGGCAAGATACGCAGTATTTT. Protein sequence: CASSLEGQDTQYF.

As for this clone: The junction departs from the called germline gene at one end, perhaps through a read error. The chain is built from TRBV24-1 and TRBJ1-2; no clear D. The germline V gene has CDR1 KGHDR and CDR2 SFDVKD. The CDR3 consists of 11 residues. The CDR3 DNA sequence: TGTGCCACCAGTGATTGGGCCAGGAGGCCCTTC. Translation gives CATSDWARRPF.

V gene TRBV3-1 (or the pseudogene TRBV3-2) combines with J gene TRBJ2-2, with no clear D. V was pared by 1 base and J by 8 bases, with 8 bases between. Germline V gene lookup returns CDR1 LGHDT and CDR2 YNNKEL (reference sequence). This CDR3 region has 13 residues. The CDR3 sequence: CASSQVSGGELFF. CDR3 DNA: TGTGCCAGCAGCCAAGTCTCCGGGGGGGAGCTGTTTTTT.

The chain uses TRBV15 and TRBJ2-2; D might be TRBD2 (7 bases). Trimming removed 5 bases from V and 2 bases from J, with 12 bases in between. CDR1 and CDR2 from the germline V gene are LNHNV and YYDKDF (reference sequence). The CDR3 runs to 15 residues. The CDR3 sequence is CATSRGGRNTGELFF. The CDR3 region has the DNA TGTGCCACCAGCCGCGGGGGCCGAAACACCGGGGAGCTGTTTTTT.

The chain combines TRBV30 with TRBJ1-2; D unresolved. Deletions cut 5 bases from V and 0 bases from J, with 7 bases between. Germline CDR1 reads GTSNPN; CDR2 reads SVGIG (reference sequence). CDR3 length: 12 residues. CDR3 in amino acids: CAWYAANYGYTF. CDR3 in DNA: TGTGCCTGGTATGCAGCTAACTATGGCTACACCTTC.

The rearrangement joins TRBV30 to TRBJ1-6; D gene uncertain. CDR1 and CDR2 from the germline V gene are GTSNPN and SVGIG (reference sequence). This CDR3 region has 15 residues. V dropped 3 bases and J dropped 8 bases, with 17 bases sitting between them. The CDR3 DNA follows: TGTGCCTGGAGACTCCTACAGTTAACGGATTCACCCCTCCACTTT. Translated, it gives CAWRLLQLTDSPLHF.

V usage is TRBV7-9 and J usage is TRBJ2-7, with D possibly matching TRBD1 (5 bases). Trimming left V 1 base short and J 2 bases short, with 12 bases between. Per the germline V gene, CDR1 is SEHNR and CDR2 is FQNEAQ (reference sequence). The CDR3 contains 15 residues. In DNA form, the CDR3 reads TGTGCCAGCAGCTTAGATCGAGACAGACCCTACGAGCAGTACTTC. This encodes CASSLDRDRPYEQYF. The entire variable domain, with the rest obtained from reference TRBV7-9 and TRBJ2-7, is as follows: DTGVSQNPRHKITKRGQNVTFRCDPISEHNRLYWYRQTLGQGPEFLTYFQNEAQLEKSRLLSDRFSAERPKGSFSTLEIQRTEQGDSAMYLCASSLDRDRPYEQYFGPGTRLTVT.

The chain has TRBV7-3 and TRBJ2-1; 9 bases align to TRBD2. The CDR3 loop spans 14 amino acids. Per germline, CDR1 SGHTA and CDR2 FQGTGA. After removal of 4 bases from V and 7 bases from J, the junction contained 5 bases not matched to a gene. CDR3 DNA sequence: TGTGCCAGCAGCTCACCGGGACTAGCAAATGAGCAGTTCTTC. Protein sequence: CASSSPGLANEQFF.

The rearrangement uses TRBV6-5 and TRBJ2-5; maybe TRBD2 (6 bases). This CDR3 has 14 residues. Germline V gene data show CDR1 as MNHEY and CDR2 as SVGAGI. Deletions cut 10 bases from V and 4 bases from J, with 19 bases between. The CDR3 loop is CATTVTGVRETQYF. In nucleotides, the CDR3 is TGTGCCACCACCGTGACGGGGGTGAGAGAGACCCAGTACTTC.

This clone has only one observation. The V and J genes are TRBV9 and TRBJ2-5; D uncertain. The germline gives CDR1 SGDLS, CDR2 YYNGEE. V lost 4 bases and J lost 0, with 10 bases in between. The CDR3 length is 14 residues. In DNA form, the CDR3 reads TGTGCCAGCAGCTCCCACTTGCACCAAGAGACCCAGTACTTC. Translation gives CASSSHLHQETQYF.

The rearrangement uses TRBV6-5 and TRBJ1-2; D not certain. V was clipped by 2 bases and J by 0 bases, with 10 bases between them. Germline CDR1 and CDR2: MNHEY and SVGAGI. This CDR3 is 15 amino acids long. CDR3 residues: CASSYASATNYGYTF. As DNA, the CDR3 is TGTGCCAGCAGTTACGCGAGCGCCACTAACTATGGCTACACCTTC.

The chain recombines TRBV7-3 with TRBJ1-1; TRBD1 matches 7 bases. The J segment lost 5 bases and the V segment lost 0 bases, leaving 6 bases of the junction unmatched. CDR1 and CDR2 (germline): SGHTA, FQGTGA. This CDR3 is 15 amino acids long. The CDR3 bases are TGTGCCAGCAGCTTAACCCAAGGGGGCGCAACTGAAGCTTTCTTT. It encodes CASSLTQGGATEAFF. The whole variable domain, filled in from reference TRBV7-3 and TRBJ1-1, reads GAGVSQTPSNKVTEKGKYVELRCDPISGHTALYWYRQSLGQGPEFLIYFQGTGAADDSGLPNDRFFAVRPEGSVSTLKIQRTERGDSAVYLCASSLTQGGATEAFFGQGTRLTVV.